These T cell receptor beta chains were read from a single sample in a study of T cell repertoires in cytomegalovirus infection. TCRdb independently ran MiXCR on the reads; one entry per CDR3 protein. The sample lists about 530,000 distinct CDR3 sequences; 26% were seen once. The sequenced material came from PBMCs. These receptors originate from a human donor in good health (CMV status not recorded). Some clones in this sample may be carry-over from other donors' samples. Each CDR3 is given with its conserved first and last residue. Fields, in order: D gene, clone size, V gene, J gene, CDR3 DNA, CDR3 protein. A D gene is named only where the DNA matches it firmly. Rows may omit the clone size; those that give it use once, few, many or a size class.

D gene: NA
clone size: many
V gene: TRBV7-2
J gene: TRBJ2-1
CDR3 DNA: TGTGCCAGCAGCTTAGTGAGGGGTCAAGGAGTTGAGCAGTTCTTC
CDR3 protein: CASSLVRGQGVEQFF

D gene: NA
clone size: few
V gene: TRBV6-2/TRBV6-3
J gene: TRBJ2-5
CDR3 DNA: TGTGCCAGCAGAAACCACGGACAGTACCAAGAGACCCAGTACTTC
CDR3 protein: CASRNHGQYQETQYF

D gene: NA
clone size: few
V gene: TRBV20-1
J gene: TRBJ2-3
CDR3 DNA: TGCAGTGCTAGGGGGTCGGGCGGCACAGATACGCAGTATTTT
CDR3 protein: CSARGSGGTDTQYF

D gene: TRBD2
clone size: few
V gene: TRBV20-1
J gene: TRBJ2-1
CDR3 DNA: TGCAGTGCTTCGGGACTAGAGGCGTACAATGAGCAGTTCTTC
CDR3 protein: CSASGLEAYNEQFF

D gene: NA
clone size: NA
V gene: TRBV7-2
J gene: TRBJ2-4
CDR3 DNA: TGTGCCAGCAGCTTAGTTCCCTCAGGGTCGCAGGCCAAAAACATTCAGTACTTC
CDR3 protein: CASSLVPSGSQAKNIQYF

D gene: TRBD2
clone size: once
V gene: TRBV5-4
J gene: TRBJ2-1
CDR3 DNA: TGTGCCAGCAGCGCTGGGGCTAGCGGGGGTTACAATGAGCAGTTCTTC
CDR3 protein: CASSAGASGGYNEQFF

D gene: NA
clone size: few
V gene: TRBV5-6
J gene: TRBJ2-3
CDR3 DNA: TGTGCCAGCAGGACGACCCACACAGATACGCAGTATTTT
CDR3 protein: CASRTTHTDTQYF

D gene: NA
clone size: NA
V gene: TRBV4-3
J gene: TRBJ2-5
CDR3 DNA: TGCGCCAGCAGCCTGGGACTCCCCAAAGAGACCCAGTACTTC
CDR3 protein: CASSLGLPKETQYF

D gene: NA
clone size: NA
V gene: TRBV20-1
J gene: TRBJ2-1
CDR3 DNA: TGCAGTGCTAGAATACTAGCACCCTACAATGAGCAGTTCTTC
CDR3 protein: CSARILAPYNEQFF

D gene: NA
clone size: NA
V gene: TRBV6-5
J gene: TRBJ2-2
CDR3 DNA: TGTGCCAGCAGTTGGGACGGGATTAACACCGGGGAGCTGTTTTTT
CDR3 protein: CASSWDGINTGELFF

D gene: NA
clone size: NA
V gene: TRBV15
J gene: TRBJ1-2
CDR3 DNA: TGTGCCACCAGCAGAGATTTACAGAACTATGGCTACACCTTC
CDR3 protein: CATSRDLQNYGYTF

D gene: NA
clone size: NA
V gene: TRBV28
J gene: TRBJ1-5
CDR3 DNA: TGTGCCAGCAGTTCCTACCGGGAGGATAGCAATCAGCCCCAGCATTTT
CDR3 protein: CASSSYREDSNQPQHF

D gene: TRBD1
clone size: NA
V gene: TRBV12-3/TRBV12-4
J gene: TRBJ1-2
CDR3 DNA: TGTGCCAGCAGGACACAGGGGGTTAGCTATGGCTACACCTTC
CDR3 protein: CASRTQGVSYGYTF

D gene: TRBD1
clone size: few
V gene: TRBV27
J gene: TRBJ1-2
CDR3 DNA: TGTGCCAGCAGTTTACAGGTCGACAGGGCTCATGGCTACACCTTC
CDR3 protein: CASSLQVDRAHGYTF

D gene: TRBD2
clone size: few
V gene: TRBV15
J gene: TRBJ2-7
CDR3 DNA: TGTGCCACCAGCAGAGATCCTCCTAGCGGGAGCGGAGAGCAGTACTTC
CDR3 protein: CATSRDPPSGSGEQYF

D gene: NA
clone size: many
V gene: TRBV7-2
J gene: TRBJ2-4
CDR3 DNA: TGTGCCAGCAGCTTCGATTCAACAGAAGCCAAAAACATTCAGTACTTC
CDR3 protein: CASSFDSTEAKNIQYF

D gene: NA
clone size: NA
V gene: TRBV28
J gene: TRBJ1-1
CDR3 DNA: TGTGCCAGCCTACTATTACAGGGTCACACTGAAGCTTTCTTT
CDR3 protein: CASLLLQGHTEAFF

D gene: TRBD1
clone size: NA
V gene: TRBV7-2
J gene: TRBJ2-3
CDR3 DNA: TGTGCCAGCAGCAAAATGACAGGGGTAATAGATACGCAGTATTTT
CDR3 protein: CASSKMTGVIDTQYF

D gene: NA
clone size: NA
V gene: TRBV3-1
J gene: TRBJ2-1
CDR3 DNA: TGTGCCAGCAGCCCTAAAACCGGGCTCTCCTTCTTC
CDR3 protein: CASSPKTGLSFF

D gene: NA
clone size: many
V gene: TRBV7-2
J gene: TRBJ2-1
CDR3 DNA: TGTGCCAGCAGCTTAATCGTGGGGTATTTGGGTGAGCAGTTCTTC
CDR3 protein: CASSLIVGYLGEQFF

D gene: TRBD1
clone size: NA
V gene: TRBV20-1
J gene: TRBJ1-4
CDR3 DNA: TGCAGTGCTGAAACCGGGACAGGGGCTGAAAAACTGTTTTTT
CDR3 protein: CSAETGTGAEKLFF

D gene: TRBD2
clone size: many
V gene: TRBV7-2
J gene: TRBJ2-5
CDR3 DNA: TGTGCCAGCAGACGATATAGCGGGAGTGGCGAGACCCAGTACTTC
CDR3 protein: CASRRYSGSGETQYF

D gene: NA
clone size: NA
V gene: TRBV6-5
J gene: TRBJ1-5
CDR3 DNA: TGTGCCAGCAGTTACTCACCGCCCGGCGAATTTAATCAGCCCCAGCATTTT
CDR3 protein: CASSYSPPGEFNQPQHF

D gene: NA
clone size: NA
V gene: TRBV24-1
J gene: TRBJ2-1
CDR3 DNA: TGTGCCACCAGTGATTTGCAGGACAGAGGTTGGGAGCAGTTCTTC
CDR3 protein: CATSDLQDRGWEQFF

D gene: TRBD1
clone size: many
V gene: TRBV7-2
J gene: TRBJ2-2
CDR3 DNA: TGTGCCAGCAGCGGGGACAGGGGAGGGGAGCTGTTTTTT
CDR3 protein: CASSGDRGGELFF

D gene: NA
clone size: NA
V gene: TRBV6-1
J gene: TRBJ2-2
CDR3 DNA: TGTGCCAGCACCCAGCCCGTTACCGGGGAGCTGTTTTTT
CDR3 protein: CASTQPVTGELFF

D gene: NA
clone size: NA
V gene: TRBV7-9
J gene: TRBJ1-1
CDR3 DNA: TGTGCCAGCAAGATAACAGGATCGATTGAAGCTTTCTTT
CDR3 protein: CASKITGSIEAFF

D gene: NA
clone size: few
V gene: TRBV28
J gene: TRBJ2-1
CDR3 DNA: TGTGCCAGCAGCTCTGGGACGCCTCAAACGCAGTTCTTC
CDR3 protein: CASSSGTPQTQFF

D gene: NA
clone size: many
V gene: TRBV7-8
J gene: TRBJ1-2
CDR3 DNA: TGTGCCAGCAGCTTAAACCGAAACTATGGCTACACCTTC
CDR3 protein: CASSLNRNYGYTF

D gene: TRBD1
clone size: NA
V gene: TRBV20-1
J gene: TRBJ2-5
CDR3 DNA: TGCAGTGCTAGAAAAGGGGGCGCCGAGACCCAGTACTTC
CDR3 protein: CSARKGGAETQYF

D gene: NA
clone size: NA
V gene: TRBV28
J gene: TRBJ1-1
CDR3 DNA: TGTGCCAGCAGTTTATGGGGGGCCGGGGGCGGGAACACTGAAGCTTTCTTT
CDR3 protein: CASSLWGAGGGNTEAFF

D gene: NA
clone size: many
V gene: TRBV7-6
J gene: TRBJ2-3
CDR3 DNA: TGTGCCAGCAGCTCGTTGGCCGGCGAAGATACGCAGTATTTT
CDR3 protein: CASSSLAGEDTQYF